This T cell receptor beta chain was captured in a study of T-cell memory formation after mild COVID-19 (dated by TCRdb to the early 2020s). Notes on the research overall: TCR sequence clusters from the two donors were found to be largely donor specific. T-cell clones expanding and contracting after mild COVID-19 in two donors were tracked by longitudinal TCRalpha and TCRbeta repertoire sequencing. The cohort comprised two young, previously healthy adult volunteers, one female and one male.

Sequenced using an Illumina NovaSeq 6000. TCRalpha and TCRbeta cDNA libraries were built by 5'RACE with constant-segment primers, adding sample barcodes and unique molecular identifiers. RNA was extracted from every sample with Trizol reagent. Library amplification was performed in two PCR steps, and a second sample barcode and Illumina TruSeq adapters were introduced in the second step. The libraries were sequenced on an Illumina NovaSeq using 2 x 150 bp paired-end reads. As for the authors' bioinformatics: With migec v1.2.7, reads were demultiplexed and then collapsed into UMI-guided consensus sequences. With mixcr v2.1.11, UMI consensuses were aligned to TRA and TRB V and J templates and assembled into clonotypes. Expanded or contracted clonotypes were those called significant by both edgeR and NoisET, with noise models trained on biological replicates. edgeR calls used a false discovery rate-adjusted p below 0.01 and a log2 fold-change threshold of 1. As an exploratory analysis of dynamics, max-normalized trajectories of the 1000 most abundant clonotypes were examined by PCA with hierarchical clustering. Separately sequenced CD4+ and CD8+ repertoires were used to assign the CD4 or CD8 phenotype of responding clones. The public reads were reprocessed in TCRdb via fastp at Q25 and MiXCR, keeping in-frame beta chains. CDR3 protein duplicates are merged, each entry listing the most common genes and DNA. These V and J calls rely on TCRdb rather than the paper's analysis. This sample is represented by 500,000 to 600,000 distinct CDR3 sequences; under 20% of them were singletons. About 11% of the sample is held by the ten biggest clonotypes.

Ficoll-Paque density gradient centrifugation was used to isolate PBMCs. In the germline V gene, CDR1 corresponds to SGHVS and CDR2 to FNYEAQ. Counted from cysteine to phenylalanine, this CDR3 has 16 amino acids. Only the CDR3 DNA stays, 48 bases, in frame from base 1. After removal of 1 base from V and 0 bases from J, the junction retains 3 bases not matched to a gene. Concerning this clonotype: Its antigen is still unknown. No much larger clonotype is one base removed from it; base qualities were not supplied.

The research as a whole found: From day 15 to 85, contracting clones showed balanced CD4/CD8 phenotypes, whereas a second wave of clones that expanded from day 15 to 37 leaned towards CD4+. Contracting CD4+ clones were located mainly in the CM and EM memory subsets, whereas CD8+ clones were found to be enriched in EMRA. The second-wave clones that peaked on day 37 were not confirmed to be SARS-CoV-2 specific. Only a couple of mild cases were covered in the study, and larger cohorts including severe cases with pre-infection samples were considered necessary. Some responding clones were found in pre-infection memory, which suggests that pre-existing cross-reactive memory T cells took part in the SARS-CoV-2 response.

The chain is encoded by TRBV7-6 joined to TRBJ2-7, with 10 bases matching TRBD1. The TCR sequence derives from an adult woman who had mild COVID-19 (a few samples of this study predate the infection). The sample titles of this study are shuffled in the database, so cell type and time point are left out; the donor was told from shared clones. Input material: PBMCs or a T cell subset sorted from them (not recorded which). The DNA sequence is TGTGCCAGCAGCTTAGAAGGACAGGGGGTCTCCTACGAGCAGTACTTC. Its product reads: CASSLEGQGVSYEQYF.